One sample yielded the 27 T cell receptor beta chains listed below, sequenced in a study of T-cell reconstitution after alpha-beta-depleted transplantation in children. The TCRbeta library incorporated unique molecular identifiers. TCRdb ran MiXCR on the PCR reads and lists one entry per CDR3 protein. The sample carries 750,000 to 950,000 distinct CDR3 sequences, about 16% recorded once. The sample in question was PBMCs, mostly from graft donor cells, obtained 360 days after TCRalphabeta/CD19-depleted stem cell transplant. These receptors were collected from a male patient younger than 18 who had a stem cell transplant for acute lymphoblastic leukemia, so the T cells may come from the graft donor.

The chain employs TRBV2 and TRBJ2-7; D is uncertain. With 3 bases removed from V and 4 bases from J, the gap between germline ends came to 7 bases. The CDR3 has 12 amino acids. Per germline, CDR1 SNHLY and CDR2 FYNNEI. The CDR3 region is CASSDDWYEQYF. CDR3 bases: TGTGCCAGCAGTGATGATTGGTACGAGCAGTACTTC. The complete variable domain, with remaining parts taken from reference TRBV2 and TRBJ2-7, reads EPEVTQTPSHQVTQMGQEVILRCVPISNHLYFYWYRQILGQKVEFLVSFYNNEISEKSEIFDDQFSVERPDGSNFTLKIRSTKLEDSAMYFCASSDDWYEQYFGPGTRLTVT.

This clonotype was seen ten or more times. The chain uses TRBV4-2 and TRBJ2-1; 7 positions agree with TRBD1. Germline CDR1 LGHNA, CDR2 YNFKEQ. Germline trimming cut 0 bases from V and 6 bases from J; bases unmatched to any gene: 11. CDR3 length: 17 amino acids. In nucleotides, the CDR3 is TGTGCCAGCAGCCAAGATAGTTGGGACAGTCTCCTCAATGAGCAGTTCTTC. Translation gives CASSQDSWDSLLNEQFF.

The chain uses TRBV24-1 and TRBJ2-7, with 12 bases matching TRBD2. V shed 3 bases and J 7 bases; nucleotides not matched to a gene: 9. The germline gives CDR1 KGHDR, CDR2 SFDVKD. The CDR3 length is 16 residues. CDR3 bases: TGTGCCACCAGTGATGCGACTAGCGGGAGCGTGGATGAGCAGTACTTC. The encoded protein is CATSDATSGSVDEQYF.

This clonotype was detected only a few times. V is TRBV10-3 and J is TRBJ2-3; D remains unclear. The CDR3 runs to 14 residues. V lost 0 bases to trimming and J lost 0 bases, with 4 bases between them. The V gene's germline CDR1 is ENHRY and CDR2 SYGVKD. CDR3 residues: CAISESTSTDTQYF. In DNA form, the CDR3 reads TGTGCCATCAGTGAGTCTACGAGCACAGATACGCAGTATTTT.

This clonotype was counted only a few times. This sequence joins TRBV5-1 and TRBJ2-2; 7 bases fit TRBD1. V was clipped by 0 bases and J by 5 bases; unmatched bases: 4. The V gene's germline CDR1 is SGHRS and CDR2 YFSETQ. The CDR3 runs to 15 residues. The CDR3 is CASSLAGQATGELFF. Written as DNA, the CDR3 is TGCGCCAGCAGCTTGGCCGGACAGGCGACCGGGGAGCTGTTTTTT.

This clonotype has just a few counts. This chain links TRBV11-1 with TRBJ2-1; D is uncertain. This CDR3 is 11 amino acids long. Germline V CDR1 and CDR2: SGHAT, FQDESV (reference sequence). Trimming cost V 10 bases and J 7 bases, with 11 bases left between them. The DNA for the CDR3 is TGTGCCATCCAATTGGGTAATGAGCAGTTCTTC. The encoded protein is CAIQLGNEQFF.

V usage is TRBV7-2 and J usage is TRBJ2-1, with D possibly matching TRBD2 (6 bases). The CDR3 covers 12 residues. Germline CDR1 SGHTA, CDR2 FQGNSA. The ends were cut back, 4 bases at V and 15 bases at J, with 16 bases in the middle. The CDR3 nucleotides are TGTGCCAGCAGCTGGACTACCGTGGCCCCGTTCTTC. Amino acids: CASSWTTVAPFF.

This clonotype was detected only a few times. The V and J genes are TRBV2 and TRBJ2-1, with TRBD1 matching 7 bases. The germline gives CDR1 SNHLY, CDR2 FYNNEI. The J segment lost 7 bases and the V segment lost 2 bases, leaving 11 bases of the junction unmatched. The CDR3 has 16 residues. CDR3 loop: CASSERATGVVNEQFF. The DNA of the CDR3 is TGTGCCAGCAGTGAACGGGCAACAGGGGTGGTAAATGAGCAGTTCTTC.

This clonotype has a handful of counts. The CDR3: CASSHSGTGGGSEAFF. DNA for the CDR3: TGCGCCAGCAGCCACTCCGGGACAGGGGGAGGCTCTGAAGCTTTCTTT. V is TRBV4-1 and J is TRBJ1-1, with TRBD1 matching over 11 bases. The CDR3 is 16 amino acids. Germline assignment: CDR1 MGHRA and CDR2 YSYEKL. V trimming: 3 bases; J trimming: 6 bases; junction bases outside the gene matches: 9.

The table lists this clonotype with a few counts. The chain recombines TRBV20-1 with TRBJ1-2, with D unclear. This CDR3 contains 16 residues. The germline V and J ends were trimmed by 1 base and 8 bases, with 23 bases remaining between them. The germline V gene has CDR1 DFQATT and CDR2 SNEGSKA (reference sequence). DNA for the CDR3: TGCAGTGCTAGAGCGGGTCCTTGGACGTCCGCTACCGGCTACACCTTC. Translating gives CSARAGPWTSATGYTF.

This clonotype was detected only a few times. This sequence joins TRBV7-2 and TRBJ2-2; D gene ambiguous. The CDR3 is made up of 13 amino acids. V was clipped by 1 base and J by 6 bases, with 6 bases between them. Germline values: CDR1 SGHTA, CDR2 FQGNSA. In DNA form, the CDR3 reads TGTGCCAGCAGCTTAGTCCACCCCGGGGAGCTGTTTTTT. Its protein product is CASSLVHPGELFF.

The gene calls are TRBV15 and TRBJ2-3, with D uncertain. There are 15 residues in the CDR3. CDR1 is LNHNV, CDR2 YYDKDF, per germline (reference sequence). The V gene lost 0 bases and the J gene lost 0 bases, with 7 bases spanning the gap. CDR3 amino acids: CATSRDTVSTDTQYF. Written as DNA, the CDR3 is TGTGCCACCAGCAGAGATACCGTGAGCACAGATACGCAGTATTTT.

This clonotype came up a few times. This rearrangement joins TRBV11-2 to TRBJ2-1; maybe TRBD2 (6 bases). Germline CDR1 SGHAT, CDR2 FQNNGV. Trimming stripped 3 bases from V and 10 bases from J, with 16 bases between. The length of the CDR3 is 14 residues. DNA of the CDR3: TGTGCCAGCAGCTTTACCGGGAGCTCGGGGGAGCAGTTCTTC. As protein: CASSFTGSSGEQFF.

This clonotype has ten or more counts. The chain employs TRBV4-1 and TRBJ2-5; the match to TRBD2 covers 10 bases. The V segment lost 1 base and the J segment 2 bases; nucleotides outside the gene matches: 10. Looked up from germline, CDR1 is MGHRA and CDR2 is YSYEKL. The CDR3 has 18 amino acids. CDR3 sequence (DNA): TGCGCCAGCAGCCAAGTTGGAGCGGGAGGGCCACTACAAGAGACCCAGTACTTC. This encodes CASSQVGAGGPLQETQYF.

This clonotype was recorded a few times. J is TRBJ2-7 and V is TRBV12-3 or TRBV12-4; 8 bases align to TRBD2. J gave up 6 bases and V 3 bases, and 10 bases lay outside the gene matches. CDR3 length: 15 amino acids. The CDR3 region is CASSFGGAGVGEQYF. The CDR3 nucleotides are TGTGCCAGCAGTTTTGGAGGAGCGGGAGTCGGCGAGCAGTACTTC.

The CDR3 bases are TGCGCCAGCAGCCAATACGGGACCCTACTCTATGGCTACACCTTC. This sequence encodes CASSQYGTLLYGYTF. The chain recombines TRBV4-1 with TRBJ1-2, with TRBD1 as a possible D gene (5 bases). Germline CDR1 and CDR2: MGHRA and YSYEKL. CDR3 length equals 15 residues. The ends were cut back, 2 bases at V and 4 bases at J, with 14 bases in the middle.

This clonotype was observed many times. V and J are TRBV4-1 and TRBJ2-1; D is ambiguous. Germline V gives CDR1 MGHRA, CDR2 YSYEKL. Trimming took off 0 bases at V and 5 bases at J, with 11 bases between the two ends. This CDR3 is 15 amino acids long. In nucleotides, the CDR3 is TGCGCCAGCAGCCAAGAACCAGGCAGCCACAATGAGCAGTTCTTC. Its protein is CASSQEPGSHNEQFF.

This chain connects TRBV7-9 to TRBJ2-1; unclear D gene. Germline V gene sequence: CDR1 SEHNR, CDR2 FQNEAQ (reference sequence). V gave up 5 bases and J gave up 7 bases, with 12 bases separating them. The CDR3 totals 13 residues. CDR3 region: CASSLTNFNEQFF. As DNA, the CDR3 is TGTGCCAGCAGCCTTACAAACTTTAATGAGCAGTTCTTC. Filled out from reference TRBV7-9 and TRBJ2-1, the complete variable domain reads DTGVSQNPRHKITKRGQNVTFRCDPISEHNRLYWYRQTLGQGPEFLTYFQNEAQLEKSRLLSDRFSAERPKGSFSTLEIQRTEQGDSAMYLCASSLTNFNEQFFGPGTRLTVL.

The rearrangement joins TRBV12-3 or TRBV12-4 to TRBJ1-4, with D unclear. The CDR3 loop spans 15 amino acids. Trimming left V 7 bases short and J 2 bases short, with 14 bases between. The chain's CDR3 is CASTHSRATNEKLFF. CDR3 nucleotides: TGTGCCAGCACCCATTCTAGGGCGACTAATGAAAAACTGTTTTTT.

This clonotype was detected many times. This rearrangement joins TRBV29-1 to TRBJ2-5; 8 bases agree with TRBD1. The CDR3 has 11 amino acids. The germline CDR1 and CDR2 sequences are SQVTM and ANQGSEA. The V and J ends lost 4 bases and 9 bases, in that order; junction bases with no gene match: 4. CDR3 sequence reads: CSVGQGAAQYF. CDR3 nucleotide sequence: TGCAGCGTTGGGCAGGGGGCGGCCCAGTACTTC.

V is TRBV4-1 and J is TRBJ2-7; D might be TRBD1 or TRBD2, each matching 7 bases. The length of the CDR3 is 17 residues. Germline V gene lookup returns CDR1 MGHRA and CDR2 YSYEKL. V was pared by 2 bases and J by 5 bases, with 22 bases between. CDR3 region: CASSQSGRAGGFHEQYF. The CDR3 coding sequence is TGCGCCAGCAGCCAATCGGGGAGGGCAGGGGGGTTTCACGAGCAGTACTTC.

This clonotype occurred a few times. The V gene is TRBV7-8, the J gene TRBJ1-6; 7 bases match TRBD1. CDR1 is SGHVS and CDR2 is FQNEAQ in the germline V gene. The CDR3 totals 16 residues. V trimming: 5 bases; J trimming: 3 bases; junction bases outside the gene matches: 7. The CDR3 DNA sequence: TGTGCCAGCAGCGATACAGGGGCAAACTATAATTCACCCCTCCACTTT. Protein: CASSDTGANYNSPLHF.

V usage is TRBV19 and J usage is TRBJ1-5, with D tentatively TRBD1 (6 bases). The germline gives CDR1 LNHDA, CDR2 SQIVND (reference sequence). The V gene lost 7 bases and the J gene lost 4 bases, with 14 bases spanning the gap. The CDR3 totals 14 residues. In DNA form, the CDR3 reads TGTGCCAGTAACCCAGGGGTCGGGAATCAGCCCCAGCATTTT. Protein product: CASNPGVGNQPQHF.

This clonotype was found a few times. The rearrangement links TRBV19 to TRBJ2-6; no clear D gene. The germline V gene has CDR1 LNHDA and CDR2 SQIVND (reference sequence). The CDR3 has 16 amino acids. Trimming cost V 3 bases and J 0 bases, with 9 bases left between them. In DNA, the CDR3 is TGTGCCAGTAGTATCCGTCAGGTCTCTGGGGCCAACGTCCTGACTTTC. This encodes CASSIRQVSGANVLTF.

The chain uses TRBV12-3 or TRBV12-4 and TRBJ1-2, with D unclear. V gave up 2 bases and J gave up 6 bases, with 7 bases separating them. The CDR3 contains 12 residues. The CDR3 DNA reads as TGTGCCAGCAGTTTATGGAGGAATGGCTACACCTTC. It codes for CASSLWRNGYTF.

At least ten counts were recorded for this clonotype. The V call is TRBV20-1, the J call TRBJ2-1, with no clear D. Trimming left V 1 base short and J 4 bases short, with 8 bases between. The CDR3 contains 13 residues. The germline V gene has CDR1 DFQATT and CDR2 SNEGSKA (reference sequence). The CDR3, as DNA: TGCAGTGCTAGAGGAGAGACTTACAATGAGCAGTTCTTC. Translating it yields CSARGETYNEQFF.

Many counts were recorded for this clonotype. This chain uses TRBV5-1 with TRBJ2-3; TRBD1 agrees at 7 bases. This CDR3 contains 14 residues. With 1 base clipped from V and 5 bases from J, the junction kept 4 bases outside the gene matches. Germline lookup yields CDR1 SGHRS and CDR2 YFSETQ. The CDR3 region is CASSLPGQKDTQYF. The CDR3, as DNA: TGCGCCAGCAGCTTGCCGGGACAGAAAGATACGCAGTATTTT. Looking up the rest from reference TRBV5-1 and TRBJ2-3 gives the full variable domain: KAGVTQTPRYLIKTRGQQVTLSCSPISGHRSVSWYQQTPGQGLQFLFEYFSETQRNKGNFPGRFSGRQFSNSRSEMNVSTLELGDSALYLCASSLPGQKDTQYFGPGTRLTVL.